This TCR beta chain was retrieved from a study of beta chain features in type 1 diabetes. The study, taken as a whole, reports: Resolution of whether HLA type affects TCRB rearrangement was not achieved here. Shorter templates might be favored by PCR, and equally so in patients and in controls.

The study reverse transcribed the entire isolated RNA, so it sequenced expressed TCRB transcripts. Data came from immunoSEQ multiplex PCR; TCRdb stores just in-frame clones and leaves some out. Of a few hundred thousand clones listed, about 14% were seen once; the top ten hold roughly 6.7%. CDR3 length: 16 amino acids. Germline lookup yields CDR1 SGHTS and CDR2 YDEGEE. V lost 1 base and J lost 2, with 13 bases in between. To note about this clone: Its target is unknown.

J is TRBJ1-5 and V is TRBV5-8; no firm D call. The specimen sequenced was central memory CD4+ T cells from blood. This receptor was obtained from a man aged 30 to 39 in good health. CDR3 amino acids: CASSLMTSSRNQPQHF. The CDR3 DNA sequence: TGTGCCAGCAGCTTGATGACATCTTCTCGCAATCAGCCCCAGCATTTT.